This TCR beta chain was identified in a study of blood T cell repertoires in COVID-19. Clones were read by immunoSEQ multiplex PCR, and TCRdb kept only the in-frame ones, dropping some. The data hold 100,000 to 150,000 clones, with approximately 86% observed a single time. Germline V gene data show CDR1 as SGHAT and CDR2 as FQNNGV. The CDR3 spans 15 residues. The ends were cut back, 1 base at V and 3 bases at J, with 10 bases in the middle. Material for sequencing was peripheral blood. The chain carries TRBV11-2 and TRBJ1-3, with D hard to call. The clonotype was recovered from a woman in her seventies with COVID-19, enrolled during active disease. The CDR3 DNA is TGTGCCAGCAGCTTAGGAGCCTCCGGTGGAAACACCATATATTTT. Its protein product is CASSLGASGGNTIYF. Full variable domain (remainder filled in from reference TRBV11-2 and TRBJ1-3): EAGVAQSPRYKIIEKRQSVAFWCNPISGHATLYWYQQILGQGPKLLIQFQNNGVVDDSQLPKDRFSAERLKGVDSTLKIQPAKLEDSAVYLCASSLGASGGNTIYFGEGSWLTVV.